The 8 T cell receptor beta chains in this list originate from one sample, sequenced in a study of cytomegalovirus exposure and HLA in healthy donors. Vbeta (60) and Jbeta (13) primers were used in the PCR. The protocol was immunoSEQ multiplex PCR, while the TCRdb copy is restricted to in-frame clones and leaves out a portion. The data contain about 130,000 clones, 60% to 80% of them singletons. Source material: PBMCs. These receptors all come from a man aged 25-45 years in good health and CMV-seronegative.

This sequence joins TRBV4-1 and TRBJ1-2, with 10 positions matching TRBD1. J lost 3 bases, V lost 4 bases, and 8 bases had no gene match. The CDR3 spans 16 residues. Per germline, CDR1 MGHRA and CDR2 YSYEKL. CDR3 loop: CASSPLDRGSYYGYTF. In DNA form, the CDR3 reads TGCGCCAGCAGCCCTTTGGACAGGGGGAGTTACTATGGCTACACCTTC.

The chain has TRBV10-3 and TRBJ1-4, with TRBD1 matching over 9 bases. The germline CDR1 and CDR2 sequences are ENHRY and SYGVKD. The V segment lost 5 bases and the J segment 5 bases; nucleotides outside the gene matches: 6. The CDR3 totals 15 residues. This CDR3 is CAISSTGQGNEKLFF. The DNA for the CDR3 is TGTGCCATCAGTAGTACGGGACAGGGCAATGAAAAACTGTTTTTT.

The rearrangement links TRBV7-3 to TRBJ2-7; TRBD1 matches at 7 bases. The CDR3 runs to 15 residues. The germline V gene has CDR1 SGHTA and CDR2 FQGTGA. V trimming: 3 bases; J trimming: 3 bases; junction bases outside the gene matches: 8. The CDR3 is CASSFTGESVYEQYF. The CDR3 bases are TGTGCCAGCAGCTTTACAGGGGAGAGTGTCTACGAGCAGTACTTC.

The chain is built from TRBV2 and TRBJ1-3; D gene unclear. V was trimmed by 6 bases and J by 2 bases, leaving 17 bases between them. The V gene's germline CDR1 is SNHLY and CDR2 FYNNEI. The CDR3 consists of 16 residues. The CDR3 sequence is CASRVSIPGTGNTIYF. The CDR3 bases are TGTGCCAGCAGAGTAAGCATCCCGGGTACTGGAAACACCATATATTTT.

The chain recombines TRBV27 with TRBJ1-5; D is unclear. The germline gives CDR1 MNHEY, CDR2 SMNVEV (reference sequence). The CDR3 runs to 9 residues. V lost 8 bases, J lost 10 bases, and 6 bases lay in between. The CDR3 nucleotides are TGTGCCAGCGCCAGTCCCCAGCATTTT. This translates into CASASPQHF.

The V call is TRBV6-1, the J call TRBJ2-2, with TRBD1 identical over 8 bases. This CDR3 is built from 15 residues. Germline assignment: CDR1 MNHNS and CDR2 SASEGT. V dropped 4 bases and J dropped 4; count of bases not matched to a gene: 5. CDR3 in amino acids: CASSANRGFTGELFF. CDR3 coding DNA: TGTGCCAGCAGTGCTAACAGGGGGTTCACCGGGGAGCTGTTTTTT.

The V gene is TRBV19, the J gene TRBJ1-2, with TRBD1 matching over 10 bases. J gave up 8 bases and V 6 bases, and 12 bases lay outside the gene matches. Germline V lookup: CDR1 LNHDA, CDR2 SQIVND (reference sequence). The CDR3 is made up of 15 amino acids. In DNA form, the CDR3 reads TGTGCCAGTAGCCCAACCCGAGGACAGGGGGAAGGCTACACCTTC. Amino acids: CASSPTRGQGEGYTF.

The CDR3 reads CASSPPGTGPTGELFF. For the CDR3, the DNA is TGTGCCAGCTCACCACCGGGGACAGGCCCCACCGGGGAGCTGTTTTTT. This rearrangement joins TRBV18 to TRBJ2-2, with 8 nucleotides matching TRBD1. CDR3 length equals 16 residues. J lost 4 bases, V lost 0 bases, and 4 bases had no gene match. From germline, CDR1 is KGHSH and CDR2 LQKENI.